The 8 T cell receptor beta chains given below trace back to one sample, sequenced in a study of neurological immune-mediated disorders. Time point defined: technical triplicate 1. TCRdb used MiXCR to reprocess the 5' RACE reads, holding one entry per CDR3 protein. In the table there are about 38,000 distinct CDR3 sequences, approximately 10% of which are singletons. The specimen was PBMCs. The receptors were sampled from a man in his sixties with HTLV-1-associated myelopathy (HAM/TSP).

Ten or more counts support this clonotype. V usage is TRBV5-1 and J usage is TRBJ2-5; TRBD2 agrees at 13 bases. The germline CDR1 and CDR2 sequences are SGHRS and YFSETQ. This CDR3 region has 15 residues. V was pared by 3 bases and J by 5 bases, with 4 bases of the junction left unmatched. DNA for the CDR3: TGCGCCAGCAGCTGGACTAGCGGGAGAGGGGAGACCCAGTACTTC. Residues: CASSWTSGRGETQYF.

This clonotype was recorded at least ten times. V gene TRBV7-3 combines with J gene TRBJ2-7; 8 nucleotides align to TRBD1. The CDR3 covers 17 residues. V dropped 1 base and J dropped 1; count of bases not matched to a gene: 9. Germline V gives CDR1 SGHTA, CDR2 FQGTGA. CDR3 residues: CASSLSVFRGPSYEQYF. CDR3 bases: TGTGCCAGCAGCTTAAGTGTCTTCAGGGGGCCATCCTACGAGCAGTACTTC.

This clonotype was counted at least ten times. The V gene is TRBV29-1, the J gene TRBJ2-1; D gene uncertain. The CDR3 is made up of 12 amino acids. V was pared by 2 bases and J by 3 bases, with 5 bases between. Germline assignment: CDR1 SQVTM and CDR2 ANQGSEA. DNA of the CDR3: TGCAGCGTTGAACAGCACTACAATGAGCAGTTCTTC. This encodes CSVEQHYNEQFF.

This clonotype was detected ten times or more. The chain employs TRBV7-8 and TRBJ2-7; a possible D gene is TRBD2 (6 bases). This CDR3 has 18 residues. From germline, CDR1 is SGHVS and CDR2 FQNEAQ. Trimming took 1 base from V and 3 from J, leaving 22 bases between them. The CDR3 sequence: CASSLGRRGLSPNYEQYF. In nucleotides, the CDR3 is TGTGCCAGCAGCTTAGGGCGGAGGGGATTGTCCCCCAACTACGAGCAGTACTTC.

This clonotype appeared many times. The CDR3: CASSRVAGAEQYF. DNA for the CDR3: TGTGCCAGCAGCCGAGTAGCGGGAGCCGAGCAGTACTTC. The rearrangement uses TRBV3-1 and TRBJ2-7; 9 nucleotides match TRBD2. CDR1 is LGHDT, CDR2 YNNKEL, per germline (reference sequence). V shed 4 bases and J 6 bases; nucleotides not matched to a gene: 4. The CDR3 extends over 13 amino acids.

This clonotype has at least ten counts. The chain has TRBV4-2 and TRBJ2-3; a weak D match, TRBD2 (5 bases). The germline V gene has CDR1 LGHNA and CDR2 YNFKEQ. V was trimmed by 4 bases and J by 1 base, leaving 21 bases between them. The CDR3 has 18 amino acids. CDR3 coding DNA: TGTGCCAGCAGCCCTTACCAAGCGGTTAGAGACGGCACAGATACGCAGTATTTT. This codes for CASSPYQAVRDGTDTQYF.

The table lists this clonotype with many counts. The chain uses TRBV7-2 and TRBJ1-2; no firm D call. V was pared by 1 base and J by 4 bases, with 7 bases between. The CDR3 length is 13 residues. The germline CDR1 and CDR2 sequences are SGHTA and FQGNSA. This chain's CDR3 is CASSLGTAYGYTF. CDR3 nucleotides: TGTGCCAGCAGCTTAGGCACGGCCTATGGCTACACCTTC.

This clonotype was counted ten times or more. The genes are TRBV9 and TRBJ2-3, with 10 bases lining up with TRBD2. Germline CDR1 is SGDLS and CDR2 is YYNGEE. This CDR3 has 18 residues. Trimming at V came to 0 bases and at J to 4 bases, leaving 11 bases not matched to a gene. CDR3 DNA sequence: TGTGCCAGCAGCGTAGGGGCTAGCGGGAGCCTCGAGGCAGATACGCAGTATTTT. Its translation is CASSVGASGSLEADTQYF.